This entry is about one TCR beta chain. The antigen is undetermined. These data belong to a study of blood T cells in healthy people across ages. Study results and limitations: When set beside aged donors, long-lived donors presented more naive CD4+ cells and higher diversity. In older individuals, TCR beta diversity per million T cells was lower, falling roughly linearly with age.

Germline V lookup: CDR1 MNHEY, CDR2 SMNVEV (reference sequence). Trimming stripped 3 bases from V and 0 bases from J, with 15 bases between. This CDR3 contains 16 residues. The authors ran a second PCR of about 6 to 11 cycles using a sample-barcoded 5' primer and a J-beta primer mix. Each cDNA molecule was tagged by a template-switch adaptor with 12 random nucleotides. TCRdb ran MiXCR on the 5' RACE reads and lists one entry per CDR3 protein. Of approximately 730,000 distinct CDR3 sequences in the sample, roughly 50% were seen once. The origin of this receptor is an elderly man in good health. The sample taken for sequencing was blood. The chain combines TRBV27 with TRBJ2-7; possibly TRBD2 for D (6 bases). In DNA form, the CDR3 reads TGTGCCAGCAGTTTCAGGCGGGACGGCCGCTCCTACGAGCAGTACTTC. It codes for CASSFRRDGRSYEQYF.